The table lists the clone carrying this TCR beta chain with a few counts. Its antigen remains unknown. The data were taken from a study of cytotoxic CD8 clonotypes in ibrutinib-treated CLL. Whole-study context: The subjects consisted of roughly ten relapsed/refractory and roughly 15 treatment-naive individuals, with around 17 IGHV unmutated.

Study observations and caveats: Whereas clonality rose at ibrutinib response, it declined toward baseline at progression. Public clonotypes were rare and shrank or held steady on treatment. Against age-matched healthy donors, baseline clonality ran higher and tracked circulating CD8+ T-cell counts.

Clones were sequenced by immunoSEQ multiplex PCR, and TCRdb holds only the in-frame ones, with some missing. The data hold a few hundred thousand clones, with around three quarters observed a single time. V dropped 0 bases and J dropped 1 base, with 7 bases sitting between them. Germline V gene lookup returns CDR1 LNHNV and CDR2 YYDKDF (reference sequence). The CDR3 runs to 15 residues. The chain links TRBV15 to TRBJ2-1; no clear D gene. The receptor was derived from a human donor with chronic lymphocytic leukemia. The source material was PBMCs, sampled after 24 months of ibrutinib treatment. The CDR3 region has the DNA TGTGCCACCAGCAGAGAAAAGTCTTCCTACAATGAGCAGTTCTTC. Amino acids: CATSREKSSYNEQFF.